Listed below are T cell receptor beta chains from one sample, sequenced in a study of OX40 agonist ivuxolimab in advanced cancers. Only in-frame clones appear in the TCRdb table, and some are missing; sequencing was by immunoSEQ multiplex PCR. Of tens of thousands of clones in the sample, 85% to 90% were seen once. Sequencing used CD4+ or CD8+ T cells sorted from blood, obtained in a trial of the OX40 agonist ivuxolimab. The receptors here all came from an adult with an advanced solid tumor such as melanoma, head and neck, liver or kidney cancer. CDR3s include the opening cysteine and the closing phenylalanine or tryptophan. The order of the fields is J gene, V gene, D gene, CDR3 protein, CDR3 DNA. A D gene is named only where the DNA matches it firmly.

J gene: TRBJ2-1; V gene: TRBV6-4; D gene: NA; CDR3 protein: CASSGSPYNEQFF; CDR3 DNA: TGTGCCAGCAGCGGGAGTCCCTACAATGAGCAGTTCTTC
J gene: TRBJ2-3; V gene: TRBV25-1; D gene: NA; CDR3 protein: CASSPDSSWTDTQYF; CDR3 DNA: TGTGCCAGCAGTCCGGACAGCTCATGGACAGATACGCAGTATTTT
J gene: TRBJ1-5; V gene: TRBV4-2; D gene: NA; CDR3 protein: CASSQERQGEGNQPQHF; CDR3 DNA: TGTGCCAGCAGCCAAGAAAGGCAGGGAGAGGGCAATCAGCCCCAGCATTTT
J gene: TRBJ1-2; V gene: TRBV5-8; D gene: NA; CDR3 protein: CASSFTVDYTF; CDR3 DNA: TGTGCCAGCAGCTTTACAGTGGACTACACCTTC
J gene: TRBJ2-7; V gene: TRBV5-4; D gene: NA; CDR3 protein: CASSLTHSDYEQYF; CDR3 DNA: TGTGCCAGCAGCCTTACACACTCGGACTACGAGCAGTACTTC
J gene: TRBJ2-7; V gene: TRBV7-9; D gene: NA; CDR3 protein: CASSLGTYEQYF; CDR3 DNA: TGTGCCAGCAGCTTAGGGACCTACGAGCAGTACTTC
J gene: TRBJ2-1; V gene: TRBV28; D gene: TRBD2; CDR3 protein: CASSPQLAGFYNEQFF; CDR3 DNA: TGTGCCAGCAGTCCCCAACTAGCGGGCTTCTACAATGAGCAGTTCTTC
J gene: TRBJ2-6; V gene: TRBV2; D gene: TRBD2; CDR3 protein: CATLIVAGHGANVLTF; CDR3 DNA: TGTGCCACCCTGATTGTAGCGGGGCATGGGGCCAACGTCCTGACTTTC
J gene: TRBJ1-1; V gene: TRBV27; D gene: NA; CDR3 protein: CASSLSRTGTEAFF; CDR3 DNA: TGTGCCAGCAGTTTATCAAGGACGGGCACTGAAGCTTTCTTT
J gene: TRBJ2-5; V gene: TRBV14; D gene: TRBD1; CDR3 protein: CASSHYRTGQDDQETQYF; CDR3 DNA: TGTGCCAGCAGCCATTACAGGACAGGGCAAGACGACCAAGAGACCCAGTACTTC
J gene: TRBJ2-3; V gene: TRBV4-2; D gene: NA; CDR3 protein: CASSQAALSDTQYF; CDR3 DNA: TGTGCCAGCAGCCAAGCCGCCCTTTCAGATACGCAGTATTTT